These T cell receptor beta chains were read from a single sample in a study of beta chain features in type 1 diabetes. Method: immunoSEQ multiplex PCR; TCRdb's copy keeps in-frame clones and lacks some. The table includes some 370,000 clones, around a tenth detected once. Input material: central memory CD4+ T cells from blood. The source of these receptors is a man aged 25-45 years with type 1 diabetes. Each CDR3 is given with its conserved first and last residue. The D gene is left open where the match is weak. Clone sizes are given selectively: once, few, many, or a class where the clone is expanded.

CDR3aa: CASSYSPTGYSEAFF
CDR3nt: TGTGCCAGCAGTTACAGTCCGACAGGGTATTCTGAAGCTTTCTTT
v_gene: TRBV6-5
j_gene: TRBJ1-1
abundance: .
d_gene: TRBD1

CDR3aa: CASSLGCEQYF
CDR3nt: TGTGCCAGCAGTTTAGGGTGCGAGCAGTACTTC
v_gene: TRBV28
j_gene: TRBJ2-7
abundance: .
d_gene: .

CDR3aa: CASSRRGLYIKETQYF
CDR3nt: TGTGCCAGCAGCCGCAGGGGCCTCTACATTAAAGAGACCCAGTACTTC
v_gene: TRBV7-2
j_gene: TRBJ2-5
abundance: .
d_gene: .

CDR3aa: CAISESVGLAILGPTQYF
CDR3nt: TGTGCCATCAGTGAGTCTGTTGGGCTGGCTATCTTGGGGCCTACGCAGTATTTT
v_gene: TRBV10-3
j_gene: TRBJ2-3
abundance: few
d_gene: .

CDR3aa: CASSLTGGQTEQYF
CDR3nt: TGTGCCAGCAGCCTAACGGGAGGCCAAACGGAACAGTACTTC
v_gene: TRBV11-2
j_gene: TRBJ2-5
abundance: .
d_gene: TRBD2

CDR3aa: CASRQAGSSYNEQFF
CDR3nt: TGTGCCAGCAGACAAGCAGGGAGCTCCTACAATGAGCAGTTCTTC
v_gene: TRBV27
j_gene: TRBJ2-1
abundance: .
d_gene: .

CDR3aa: CASSFYRDGGGYTF
CDR3nt: TGTGCCAGCAGCTTCTACCGGGACGGTGGGGGCTACACCTTC
v_gene: TRBV7-2
j_gene: TRBJ1-2
abundance: .
d_gene: .

CDR3aa: CASSKGQGAYEQYF
CDR3nt: TGTGCCAGCAGCAAAGGACAGGGGGCCTACGAGCAGTACTTC
v_gene: TRBV7-2
j_gene: TRBJ2-7
abundance: few
d_gene: TRBD1

CDR3aa: CAAGTSSLTDTQYF
CDR3nt: TGTGCCGCCGGGACTAGCAGCCTCACAGATACGCAGTATTTT
v_gene: TRBV19
j_gene: TRBJ2-3
abundance: few
d_gene: TRBD2

CDR3aa: CASSLSGRTSGNQPQHF
CDR3nt: TGTGCCAGCAGTTTATCGGGGCGAACCTCGGGCAATCAGCCCCAGCATTTT
v_gene: TRBV27
j_gene: TRBJ1-5
abundance: .
d_gene: .

CDR3aa: CASSPSGLAGEQYF
CDR3nt: TGTGCCAGCAGCCCCTCGGGACTAGCGGGAGAGCAGTACTTC
v_gene: TRBV5-1
j_gene: TRBJ2-7
abundance: .
d_gene: TRBD2

CDR3aa: CASALGQGNTGELFF
CDR3nt: TGTGCCAGCGCCTTGGGACAGGGGAACACCGGGGAGCTGTTTTTT
v_gene: TRBV5-4
j_gene: TRBJ2-2
abundance: few
d_gene: TRBD1

CDR3aa: CSVARASNQPQHF
CDR3nt: TGCAGCGTTGCCAGAGCCAGCAATCAGCCCCAGCATTTT
v_gene: TRBV29-1
j_gene: TRBJ1-5
abundance: .
d_gene: .

CDR3aa: CASSGGRRVSADTQYF
CDR3nt: TGTGCCAGCAGCGGCGGACGGAGGGTATCAGCAGATACGCAGTATTTT
v_gene: TRBV11-3
j_gene: TRBJ2-3
abundance: few
d_gene: .

CDR3aa: CASTPGQGDQPQHF
CDR3nt: TGTGCCAGCACCCCTGGACAGGGGGACCAGCCCCAGCATTTT
v_gene: TRBV28
j_gene: TRBJ1-5
abundance: .
d_gene: TRBD1

CDR3aa: CATQPSQGALGYGYTF
CDR3nt: TGTGCCACCCAACCCTCGCAGGGGGCGTTGGGCTATGGCTACACCTTC
v_gene: TRBV19
j_gene: TRBJ1-2
abundance: few
d_gene: TRBD1

CDR3aa: CATSRDSTGANVLTF
CDR3nt: TGTGCCACCAGCAGAGATTCAACCGGGGCCAACGTCCTGACTTTC
v_gene: TRBV15
j_gene: TRBJ2-6
abundance: .
d_gene: .

CDR3aa: CAWSLAGGRTGELFF
CDR3nt: TGTGCCTGGAGTCTGGCGGGAGGGCGGACCGGGGAGCTGTTTTTT
v_gene: TRBV30
j_gene: TRBJ2-2
abundance: few
d_gene: TRBD2

CDR3aa: CAAIAGEGETQYF
CDR3nt: TGTGCCGCGATAGCGGGAGAGGGCGAGACCCAGTACTTC
v_gene: TRBV10-3
j_gene: TRBJ2-5
abundance: many
d_gene: TRBD2

CDR3aa: CASSPPGQGAYGYTF
CDR3nt: TGTGCCAGCTCACCACCGGGACAGGGGGCTTATGGCTACACCTTC
v_gene: TRBV18
j_gene: TRBJ1-2
abundance: medium-sized
d_gene: TRBD1

CDR3aa: CASSRDKSQRTQYF
CDR3nt: TGTGCCAGCTCACGGGACAAGAGCCAACGTACCCAGTACTTC
v_gene: TRBV18
j_gene: TRBJ2-5
abundance: few
d_gene: .

CDR3aa: CASRRTGGNQETQYF
CDR3nt: TGTGCCAGCAGGAGGACGGGAGGGAACCAAGAGACCCAGTACTTC
v_gene: TRBV6-1
j_gene: TRBJ2-5
abundance: .
d_gene: TRBD2

CDR3aa: CASSPARTSSYEQYF
CDR3nt: TGTGCCAGCTCACCAGCCAGGACTAGTTCCTACGAGCAGTACTTC
v_gene: TRBV18
j_gene: TRBJ2-7
abundance: .
d_gene: TRBD2

CDR3aa: CAIRRDRAAETQYF
CDR3nt: TGTGCCATCAGGAGGGACAGGGCGGCCGAGACCCAGTACTTC
v_gene: TRBV6-6
j_gene: TRBJ2-5
abundance: few
d_gene: TRBD1

CDR3aa: CSVATGGNYGYTF
CDR3nt: TGCAGCGTTGCGACAGGGGGCAACTATGGCTACACCTTC
v_gene: TRBV29-1
j_gene: TRBJ1-2
abundance: many
d_gene: TRBD1

CDR3aa: CASAGQGTAEQYF
CDR3nt: TGTGCCAGTGCGGGGCAGGGGACCGCCGAGCAGTACTTC
v_gene: TRBV2
j_gene: TRBJ2-7
abundance: .
d_gene: .

CDR3aa: CAWSVLGDNYGYTF
CDR3nt: TGTGCCTGGAGTGTACTAGGGGACAACTATGGCTACACCTTC
v_gene: TRBV30
j_gene: TRBJ1-2
abundance: few
d_gene: .

CDR3aa: CASSSDRAGGETQYF
CDR3nt: TGTGCCAGCAGCTCGGACAGGGCGGGTGGAGAGACCCAGTACTTC
v_gene: TRBV6-1
j_gene: TRBJ2-5
abundance: .
d_gene: TRBD1

CDR3aa: CASSLTQGEQFF
CDR3nt: TGTGCCAGCAGCTTAACGCAGGGTGAGCAGTTCTTC
v_gene: TRBV7-9
j_gene: TRBJ2-1
abundance: few
d_gene: .

CDR3aa: CASSPQSGQTYEQYF
CDR3nt: TGTGCCAGCTCACCACAATCGGGACAGACCTACGAGCAGTACTTC
v_gene: TRBV18
j_gene: TRBJ2-7
abundance: few
d_gene: TRBD1